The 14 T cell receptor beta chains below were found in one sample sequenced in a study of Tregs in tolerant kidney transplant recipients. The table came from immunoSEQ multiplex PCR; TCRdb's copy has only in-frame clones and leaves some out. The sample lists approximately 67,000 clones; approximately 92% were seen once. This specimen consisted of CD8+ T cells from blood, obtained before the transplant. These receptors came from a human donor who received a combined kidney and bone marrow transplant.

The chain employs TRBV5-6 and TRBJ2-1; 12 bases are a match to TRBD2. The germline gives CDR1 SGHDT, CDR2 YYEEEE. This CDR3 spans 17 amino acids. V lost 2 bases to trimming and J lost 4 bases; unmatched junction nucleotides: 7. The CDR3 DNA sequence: TGTGCCAGCAGCTTAGCACGGACTAGCGGGGTTTACAATGAGCAGTTCTTC. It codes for CASSLARTSGVYNEQFF.

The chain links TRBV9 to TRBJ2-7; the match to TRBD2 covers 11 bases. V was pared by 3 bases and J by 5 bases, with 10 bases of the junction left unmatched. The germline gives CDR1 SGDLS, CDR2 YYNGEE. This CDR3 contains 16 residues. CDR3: CASSGSGGGPFNEQYF. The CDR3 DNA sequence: TGTGCCAGCAGCGGTAGCGGGGGGGGGCCTTTCAACGAGCAGTACTTC.

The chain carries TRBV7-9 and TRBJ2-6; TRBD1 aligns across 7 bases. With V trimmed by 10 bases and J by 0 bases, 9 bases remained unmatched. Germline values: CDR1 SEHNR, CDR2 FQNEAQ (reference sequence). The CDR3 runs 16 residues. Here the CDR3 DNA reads TGTGCCAAGGGGACAGAAGAATACTCTGGGGCCAACGTCCTGACTTTC. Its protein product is CAKGTEEYSGANVLTF.

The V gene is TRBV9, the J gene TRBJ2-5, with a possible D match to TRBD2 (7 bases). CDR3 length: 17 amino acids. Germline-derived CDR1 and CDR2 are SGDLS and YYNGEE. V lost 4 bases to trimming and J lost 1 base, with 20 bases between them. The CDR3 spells CASSNPQAGAPQETQYF. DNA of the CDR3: TGTGCCAGCAGCAACCCTCAGGCGGGGGCGCCCCAAGAGACCCAGTACTTC.

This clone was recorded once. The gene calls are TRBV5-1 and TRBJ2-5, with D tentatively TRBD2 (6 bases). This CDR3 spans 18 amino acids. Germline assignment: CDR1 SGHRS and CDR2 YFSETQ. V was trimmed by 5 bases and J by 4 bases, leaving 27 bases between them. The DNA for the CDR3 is TGCGCCAGCAGACCTGGGACTTACGTAGTCTCGAATATAGAGACCCAGTACTTC. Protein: CASRPGTYVVSNIETQYF.

CDR3 bases: TGTGCCAGTCTACAGGGCTGGCGCACTGAAGCTTTCTTT. This gives the protein CASLQGWRTEAFF. V is TRBV2 and J is TRBJ1-1; the D gene is possibly TRBD1 (6 bases). Trimming took 9 bases from V and 4 from J, leaving 15 bases between them. The CDR3 runs to 13 residues. In germline, CDR1 is SNHLY, CDR2 FYNNEI.

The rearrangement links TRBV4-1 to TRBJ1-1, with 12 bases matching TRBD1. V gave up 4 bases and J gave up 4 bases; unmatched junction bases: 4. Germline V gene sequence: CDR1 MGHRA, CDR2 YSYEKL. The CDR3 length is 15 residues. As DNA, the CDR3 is TGCGCCAGCAGCCGGGGACAGGGGGCCGGCACTGAAGCTTTCTTT. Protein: CASSRGQGAGTEAFF.

Here the CDR3 DNA reads TGTGCCAGCAGCCAACTGAGCGAGGGACACCCGTCTGGAAACACCATATATTTT. It specifies CASSQLSEGHPSGNTIYF. The chain has TRBV4-2 and TRBJ1-3; TRBD1 might be the D (6 bases). CDR3 size: 18 residues. V was shortened by 2 bases and J by 1 base, with 18 bases between the two germline ends. Germline V gene lookup returns CDR1 LGHNA and CDR2 YNFKEQ.

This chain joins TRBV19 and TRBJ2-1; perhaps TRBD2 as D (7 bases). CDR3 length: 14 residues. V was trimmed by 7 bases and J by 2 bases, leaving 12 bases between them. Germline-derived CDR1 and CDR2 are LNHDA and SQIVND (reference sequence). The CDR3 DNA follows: TGTGCCAGTAATGAGGGGGGGGCCTACAATGAGCAGTTCTTC. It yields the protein CASNEGGAYNEQFF.

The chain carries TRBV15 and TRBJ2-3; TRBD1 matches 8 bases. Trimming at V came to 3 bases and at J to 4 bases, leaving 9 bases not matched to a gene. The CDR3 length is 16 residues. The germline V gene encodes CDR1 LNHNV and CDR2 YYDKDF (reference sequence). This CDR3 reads CATSSDGQGTADTQYF. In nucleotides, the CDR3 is TGTGCCACCAGCAGTGATGGACAGGGAACGGCAGATACGCAGTATTTT.

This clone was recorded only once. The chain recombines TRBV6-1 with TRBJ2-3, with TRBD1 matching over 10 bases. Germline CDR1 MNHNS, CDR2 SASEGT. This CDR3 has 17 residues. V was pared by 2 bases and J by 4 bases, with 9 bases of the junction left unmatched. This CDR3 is CASSERGTGDSPDTQYF. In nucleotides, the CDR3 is TGTGCCAGCAGTGAAAGGGGGACAGGGGATTCTCCAGATACGCAGTATTTT.

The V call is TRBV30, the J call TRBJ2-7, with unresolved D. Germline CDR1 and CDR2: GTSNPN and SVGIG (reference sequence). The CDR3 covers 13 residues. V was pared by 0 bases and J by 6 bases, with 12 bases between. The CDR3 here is CAWSVTRGTEQYF. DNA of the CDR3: TGTGCCTGGAGTGTAACTCGAGGTACCGAGCAGTACTTC.

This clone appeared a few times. CDR3 residues: CASSIGGDFNQPQHF. The CDR3 nucleotides read TGTGCCAGTAGTATCGGAGGGGACTTCAATCAGCCCCAGCATTTT. The rearrangement links TRBV19 to TRBJ1-5; possible D gene TRBD1, 5 bases. Germline CDR1 and CDR2: LNHDA and SQIVND (reference sequence). The CDR3 is 15 residues long. V was pared by 3 bases and J by 3 bases, with 12 bases between.

The DNA for the CDR3 is TGTGCCACGGCGGCAGGGGGGTACAATGAGCAGTTCTTC. It yields the protein CATAAGGYNEQFF. The chain uses TRBV10-3 and TRBJ2-1, with D maybe TRBD1 (7 bases). CDR1 and CDR2 (germline): ENHRY, SYGVKD. Trimming pared 10 bases from V and 4 bases from J, leaving 14 bases between. The CDR3 consists of 13 residues.